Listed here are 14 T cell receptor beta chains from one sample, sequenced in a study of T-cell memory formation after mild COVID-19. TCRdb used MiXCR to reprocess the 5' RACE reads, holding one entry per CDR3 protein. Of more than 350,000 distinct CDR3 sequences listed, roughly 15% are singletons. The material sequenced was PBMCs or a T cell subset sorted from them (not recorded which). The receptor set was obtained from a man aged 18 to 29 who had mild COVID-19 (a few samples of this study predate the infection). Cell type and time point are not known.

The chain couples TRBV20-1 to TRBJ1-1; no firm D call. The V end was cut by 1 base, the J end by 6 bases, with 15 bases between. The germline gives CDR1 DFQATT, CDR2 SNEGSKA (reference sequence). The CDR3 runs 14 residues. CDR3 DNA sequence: TGCAGTGCTAGAGGGAGAGGGCTTGGCGCTGAAGCTTTCTTT. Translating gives CSARGRGLGAEAFF.

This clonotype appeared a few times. The CDR3 region has the DNA TGTGCCACCAGCAGAGGTACTAGGATGAACACTGAAGCTTTCTTT. Residues: CATSRGTRMNTEAFF. The rearrangement links TRBV15 to TRBJ1-1; D remains unclear. The germline gives CDR1 LNHNV, CDR2 YYDKDF (reference sequence). This CDR3 spans 15 amino acids. Between the trimmed V and J ends, which lost 1 base and 0 bases, there was a span of 9 bases.

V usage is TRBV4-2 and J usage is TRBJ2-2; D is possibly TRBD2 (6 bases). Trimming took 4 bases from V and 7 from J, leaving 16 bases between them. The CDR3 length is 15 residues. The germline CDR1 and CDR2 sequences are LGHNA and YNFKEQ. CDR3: CASSRWDSKGGELFF. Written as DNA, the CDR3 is TGTGCCAGCAGCCGATGGGACTCCAAAGGCGGGGAGCTGTTTTTT.

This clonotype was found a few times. CDR3 in DNA: TGTGCCAGCAGCCAAGAGCGGGGCAGGGGGTCGACTGAAGCTTTCTTT. It codes for CASSQERGRGSTEAFF. The chain has TRBV14 and TRBJ1-1, with 7 bases aligning to TRBD1. The germline V gene encodes CDR1 SGHDN and CDR2 FVKESK. The ends lost 0 bases at V and 5 bases at J; junction bases unmatched: 9. This CDR3 spans 16 amino acids.

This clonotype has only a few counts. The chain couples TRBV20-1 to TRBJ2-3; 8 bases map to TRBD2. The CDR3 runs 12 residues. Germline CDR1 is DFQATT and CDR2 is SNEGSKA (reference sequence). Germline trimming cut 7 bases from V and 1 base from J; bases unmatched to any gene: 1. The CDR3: CSGRGGTDTQYF. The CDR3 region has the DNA TGCAGTGGGCGGGGGGGCACAGATACGCAGTATTTT.

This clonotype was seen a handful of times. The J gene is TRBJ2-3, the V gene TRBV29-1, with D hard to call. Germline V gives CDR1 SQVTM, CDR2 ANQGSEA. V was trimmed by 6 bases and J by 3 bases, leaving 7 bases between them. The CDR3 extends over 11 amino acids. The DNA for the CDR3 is TGCAGCGTCGAACAAACAGATACGCAGTATTTT. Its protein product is CSVEQTDTQYF.

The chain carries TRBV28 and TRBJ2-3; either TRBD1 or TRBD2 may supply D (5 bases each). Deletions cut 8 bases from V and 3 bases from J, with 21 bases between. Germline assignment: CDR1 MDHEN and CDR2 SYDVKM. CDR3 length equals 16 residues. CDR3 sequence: CASGRTGPAGTDTQYF. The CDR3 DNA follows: TGTGCCAGCGGCCGGACGGGGCCGGCCGGAACAGATACGCAGTATTTT.

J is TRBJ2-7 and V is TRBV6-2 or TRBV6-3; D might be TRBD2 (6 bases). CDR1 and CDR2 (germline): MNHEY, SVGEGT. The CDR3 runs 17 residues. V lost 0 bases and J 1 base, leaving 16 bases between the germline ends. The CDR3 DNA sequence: TGTGCCAGCAGTTACTCGGCCGGGGGTTTAGGTTCCTACGAGCAGTACGTC. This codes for CASSYSAGGLGSYEQYV.

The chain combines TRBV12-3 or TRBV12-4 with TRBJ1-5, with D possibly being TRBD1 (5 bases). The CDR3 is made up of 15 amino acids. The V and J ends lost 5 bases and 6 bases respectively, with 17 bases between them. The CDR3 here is CASSGVSGAGQPQHF. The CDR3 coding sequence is TGTGCCAGCAGTGGGGTTAGCGGGGCCGGTCAGCCCCAGCATTTT.

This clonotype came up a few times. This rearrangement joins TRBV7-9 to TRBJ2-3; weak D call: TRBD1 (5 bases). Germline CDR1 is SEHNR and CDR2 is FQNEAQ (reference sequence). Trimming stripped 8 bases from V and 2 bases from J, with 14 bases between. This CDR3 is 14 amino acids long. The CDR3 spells CASGPQGITDTQYF. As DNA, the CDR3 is TGTGCCAGCGGACCTCAGGGTATCACAGATACGCAGTATTTT.

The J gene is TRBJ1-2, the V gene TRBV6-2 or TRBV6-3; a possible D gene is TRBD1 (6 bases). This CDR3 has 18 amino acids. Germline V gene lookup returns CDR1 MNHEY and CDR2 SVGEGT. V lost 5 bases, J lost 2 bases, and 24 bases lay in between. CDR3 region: CASSPSPPTGPYNYGYTF. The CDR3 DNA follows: TGTGCCAGCAGTCCATCTCCCCCGACAGGACCCTACAACTATGGCTACACCTTC.

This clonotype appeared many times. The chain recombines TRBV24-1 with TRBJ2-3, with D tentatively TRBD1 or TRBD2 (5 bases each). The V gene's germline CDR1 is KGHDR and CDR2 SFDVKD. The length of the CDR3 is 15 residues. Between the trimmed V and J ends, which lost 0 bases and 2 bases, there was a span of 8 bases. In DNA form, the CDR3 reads TGTGCCACCAGTGATTTGCAGGGAGACACAGATACGCAGTATTTT. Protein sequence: CATSDLQGDTDTQYF.

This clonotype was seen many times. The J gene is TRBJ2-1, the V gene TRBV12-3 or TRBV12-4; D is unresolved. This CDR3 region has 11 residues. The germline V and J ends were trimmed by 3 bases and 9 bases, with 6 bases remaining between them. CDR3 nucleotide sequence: TGTGCCAGCAGTTTTTGGGTTGAGCAGTTCTTC. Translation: CASSFWVEQFF.

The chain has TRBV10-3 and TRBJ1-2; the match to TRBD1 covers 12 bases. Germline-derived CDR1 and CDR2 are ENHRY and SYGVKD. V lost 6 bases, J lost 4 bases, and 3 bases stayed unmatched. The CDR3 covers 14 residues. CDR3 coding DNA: TGTGCCATCAGGGGGACAGGGGGCGGCTATGGCTACACCTTC. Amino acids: CAIRGTGGGYGYTF.